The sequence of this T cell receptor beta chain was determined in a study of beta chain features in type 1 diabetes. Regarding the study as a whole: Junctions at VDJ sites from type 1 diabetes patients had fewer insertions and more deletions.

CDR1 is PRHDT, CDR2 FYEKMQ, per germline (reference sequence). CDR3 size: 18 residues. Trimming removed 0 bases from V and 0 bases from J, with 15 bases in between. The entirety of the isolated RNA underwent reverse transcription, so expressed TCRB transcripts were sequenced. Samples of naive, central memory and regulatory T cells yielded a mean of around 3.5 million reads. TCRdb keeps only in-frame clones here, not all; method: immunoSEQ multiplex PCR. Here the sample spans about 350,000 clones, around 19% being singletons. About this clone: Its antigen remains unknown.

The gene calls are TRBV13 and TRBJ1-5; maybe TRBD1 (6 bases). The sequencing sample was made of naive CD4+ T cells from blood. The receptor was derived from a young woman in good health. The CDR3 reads CASSLGGQGLNSNQPQHF. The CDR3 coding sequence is TGTGCCAGCAGCTTAGGAGGCCAGGGGTTGAATAGCAATCAGCCCCAGCATTTT. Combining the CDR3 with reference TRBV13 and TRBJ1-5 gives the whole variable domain AAGVIQSPRHLIKEKRETATLKCYPIPRHDTVYWYQQGPGQDPQFLISFYEKMQSDKGSIPDRFSAQQFSDYHSELNMSSLELGDSALYFCASSLGGQGLNSNQPQHFGDGTRLSIL.